This TCR beta chain is from a study of beta chain features in type 1 diabetes. For the study at large: Cell yields, gender and age were comparable in patients and healthy donors.

On this clone: The antigen remains unidentified.

Overall study results and limits: Naive, central memory and Treg TCRB repertoires seemed to resemble each other more closely in patients than they did in healthy donors. Type 1 diabetes patients had TCRB CDR3s that were shorter (moderately but significantly so) in all four CD4+ subsets.

Investigators reverse transcribed all isolated RNA, so they sequenced expressed TCRB transcripts. The table came from immunoSEQ multiplex PCR; TCRdb's copy has only in-frame clones and leaves some out. The sample gives about 70,000 clones, about 48% of which show up once; roughly 0.7% is in the top ten. In germline, CDR1 is SNHLY, CDR2 FYNNEI. The CDR3 extends over 16 amino acids. J was trimmed by 6 bases and V by 4 bases; bases with no gene match: 8. Sorting of CD4+ naive, central memory, regulatory and stem cell-like memory cells was performed via CD45RO/CCR7/CD25/CD127/CD95/CD27. This receptor was taken from a man aged 30 to 45 with type 1 diabetes. The specimen was central memory CD4+ T cells from blood. This chain connects TRBV2 to TRBJ1-5; 11 bases are a match to TRBD1. DNA for the CDR3: TGTGCCAGCAGTGGGGACCGGGACAGGGGGATTCAGCCCCAGCATTTT. Its translation is CASSGDRDRGIQPQHF.